The clone carrying this T cell receptor beta chain has just a few counts. These data originate in a study of response to subunit inactivated influenza vaccine. In TCRdb, the RT-PCR reads were re-called with MiXCR into one record per CDR3 protein. The sample consists of 150,000 to 200,000 distinct CDR3 sequences, less than 15% of them appearing once. Germline V gene data show CDR1 as MNHNS and CDR2 as SASEGT. Unmatched junction bases numbered 7, after V lost 5 bases and J lost 3 bases. The CDR3 is 15 residues long. The data also belong to a second study, concerning T cells expressing NK-cell markers. That source notes: Researchers built TCR beta cDNA using 5'RACE template switching with UMIs. Underlying the TCR beta repertoires were sorted CD3+CD56+NKG2C+, CD3+CD56+NKG2C- and CD3+CD56-NKG2C+ T cells. Dominant NKG2C+ clonotype frequencies of about 1.0-7.0% of CD8+ T cells were measured in five or six donors. For a few donors, these clonotypes were likewise the leading ones in the CD3+CD56-NKG2C+ fraction.

This material consisted of CD8+ T cells sorted from PBMCs, taken about 11 days after vaccination. The V gene is TRBV6-1, the J gene TRBJ2-7, with 10 nucleotides matching TRBD2. The sequence came from a man in his fifties who received an inactivated influenza vaccine. The CDR3 loop reads CASSTRTSGLYEQYF. The CDR3 region has the DNA TGTGCCAGCAGTACACGGACTAGCGGCCTCTACGAGCAGTACTTC.